This entry is about one T cell receptor (beta chain). As originally analysed: Reference gene primer amplification gave estimated nucleated cell counts. Data came from immunoSEQ multiplex PCR; TCRdb stores just in-frame clones and leaves some out. V and J calls and clone size are given by that table; D and trimming were obtained from the DNA. This table has just over 350,000 clones, approximately 86% appearing once. Germline V gene sequence: CDR1 SEHNR, CDR2 FQNEAQ (reference sequence). The CDR3 is 14 amino acids. The junction had 2 bases not matched to a gene; V was cut back by 4 bases and J by 3 bases. The source of the sample is a study of blood T cell repertoires in COVID-19. On the study more broadly: The cDNA or gDNA used as material had been derived from T cells, B-cell-depleted T cells, or PBMCs.

Seattle enrolled patients during active infection and tracked them longitudinally. This sequence joins TRBV7-9 and TRBJ1-1; 10 nucleotides line up with TRBD1. Source material: peripheral blood. The sequence was collected from an older woman with COVID-19, enrolled during active disease. The CDR3 sequence: CASSSDRGHTEAFF. CDR3 nucleotides: TGTGCCAGCAGCTCCGACAGGGGGCACACTGAAGCTTTCTTT.